A selection of T cell receptor beta chains follows, all from one sample in a study of blood T cell repertoires in COVID-19. Using immunoSEQ multiplex PCR, the repertoire was profiled, and TCRdb retains in-frame clones only, with some absent. The sample yields fewer than 350,000 clones, around 85% seen once. The sample was PBMCs or T cells enriched from blood (not recorded which). The receptor source for this set is a woman aged 25-40 years who had been exposed to COVID-19. Each CDR3 is given with its conserved first and last residue. A D gene is named only where the DNA matches it firmly. Clone size is stated in some rows and not others, as once, few, many or a class when expanded.

CDR3aa	CDR3nt	v_gene	j_gene	abundance	d_gene
CAWSGLGTGVGQPQHF	TGTGCCTGGAGTGGGCTGGGGACAGGGGTCGGACAGCCCCAGCATTTT	TRBV30	TRBJ1-5	NA	TRBD1
CAWSGSGANVLTF	TGTGCCTGGTCAGGTTCTGGGGCCAACGTCCTGACTTTC	TRBV30	TRBJ2-6	NA	NA
CASGTGDSPLHF	TGTGCCAGCGGGACAGGGGATTCACCCCTCCACTTT	TRBV9	TRBJ1-6	NA	TRBD1
CASSPPGQFTEAFF	TGTGCCAGCAGCCCCCCGGGACAGTTCACTGAAGCTTTCTTT	TRBV28	TRBJ1-1	NA	TRBD1
CASSQERLADYQETQYF	TGCGCCAGCAGCCAAGAAAGACTAGCGGACTACCAAGAGACCCAGTACTTC	TRBV4-1	TRBJ2-5	NA	TRBD2
CASKEKGAGTDTQYF	TGTGCCAGCAAGGAAAAGGGGGCAGGCACAGATACGCAGTATTTT	TRBV6-4	TRBJ2-3	NA	TRBD1
CSDRQTQNTEAFF	TGCAGCGACCGACAAACCCAGAACACTGAAGCTTTCTTT	TRBV29-1	TRBJ1-1	NA	NA
CASSDLFTDFTF	TGTGCCAGCAGTGACCTTTTTACAGATTTCACCTTC	TRBV6-4	TRBJ1-2	NA	NA
CASSVTKNTEAFF	TGTGCCAGCAGTGTTACAAAGAACACTGAAGCTTTCTTT	TRBV2	TRBJ1-1	NA	NA
CASSLMGGLAGGSEQYF	TGTGCCAGCAGCTTAATGGGGGGACTAGCGGGAGGGAGTGAGCAGTACTTC	TRBV7-9	TRBJ2-7	once	TRBD2
CASSQEWGEPYEQYF	TGTGCCAGCAGCCAAGAGTGGGGGGAGCCCTACGAGCAGTACTTC	TRBV3-1/TRBV3-2	TRBJ2-7	NA	NA
CASSRQGATNEKLFF	TGTGCCAGCTCACGCCAGGGGGCAACTAATGAAAAACTGTTTTTT	TRBV18	TRBJ1-4	NA	TRBD1
CASSPQGRNTEAFF	TGTGCCAGCAGTCCCCAGGGGAGGAACACTGAAGCTTTCTTT	TRBV5-4	TRBJ1-1	NA	NA
CASSLVMVRGARGANVLTF	TGTGCCAGCAGCTTAGTTATGGTTCGGGGGGCGCGAGGGGCCAACGTCCTGACTTTC	TRBV7-6	TRBJ2-6	NA	NA
CASSIVTARGETQYF	TGTGCCAGTAGTATAGTAACAGCTAGGGGGGAGACCCAGTACTTC	TRBV19	TRBJ2-5	few	NA
CASSSTSGTYEQYF	TGTGCCAGCAGCTCGACTAGCGGGACGTACGAGCAGTACTTC	TRBV13	TRBJ2-7	NA	TRBD2
CASSLSSGRYNEQFF	TGTGCCAGCAGCTTATCCAGCGGGAGGTACAATGAGCAGTTCTTC	TRBV13	TRBJ2-1	NA	TRBD2
CASRHSQNGANSPLHF	TGTGCCAGCAGGCATTCTCAAAATGGGGCTAATTCACCCCTCCACTTT	TRBV2	TRBJ1-6	NA	NA
CASRQVADYEQYF	TGTGCCAGCCGTCAAGTGGCAGATTACGAGCAGTACTTC	TRBV28	TRBJ2-7	NA	NA
CASSPLAGGLGEQFF	TGTGCCAGCAGCCCGCTAGCGGGAGGGTTGGGTGAGCAGTTCTTC	TRBV7-3	TRBJ2-1	NA	TRBD2